The clone carrying this T cell receptor (beta chain) occurred a few times. CDR3 size: 12 residues. CDR1 is SEHNR and CDR2 is FQNEAQ in the germline V gene (reference sequence). V gave up 5 bases and J gave up 5 bases, with 7 bases separating them. Generated by immunoSEQ multiplex PCR, the TCRdb table keeps only in-frame clones and is missing some. The data hold about 92,000 clones, with roughly 80% observed a single time. The source of the sample is a study of blood T cell repertoires in COVID-19. Study in general: PBMCs, B-cell-depleted T cells, or T cells were the source of the cDNA or gDNA that made up the material.

The rearrangement links TRBV7-9 to TRBJ1-5; D gene uncertain. The sequence derives from an elderly woman with active or convalescent COVID-19. Sequencing used peripheral blood. The CDR3 loop reads CASSVDYQPQHF. The DNA of the CDR3 is TGTGCCAGCAGCGTGGACTATCAGCCCCAGCATTTT.